Each of the 18 T cell receptor beta chains below was sequenced from the same sample in a study of blood T cell repertoires in COVID-19. TCRdb's copy holds only in-frame clones and misses some; the assay was immunoSEQ multiplex PCR. The table includes a few hundred thousand clones, around 83% detected once. The sequenced sample was peripheral blood. These receptors were obtained from a man in his fifties with active or convalescent COVID-19.

The chain employs TRBV4-3 and TRBJ1-1; 7 nucleotides match TRBD1. Germline CDR1 is LGHNA and CDR2 is YSLEER. This CDR3 has 15 residues. V shed 1 base and J 4 bases; nucleotides not matched to a gene: 6. The CDR3 nucleotides are TGCGCCAGCAGCCAAGCGACAGGGTTTCGCACTGAAGCTTTCTTT. Encoded protein: CASSQATGFRTEAFF.

The CDR3 sequence is CASSGDRFQPQHF. The CDR3, as DNA: TGTGCCAGCAGCGGTGACAGGTTTCAACCCCAGCATTTT. The chain carries TRBV3-1 (or the pseudogene TRBV3-2) and TRBJ1-5; perhaps TRBD1 as D (6 bases). V gave up 5 bases and J gave up 10 bases, with 15 bases separating them. The CDR3 loop spans 13 amino acids. Germline loops: CDR1 LGHDT, CDR2 YNNKEL (reference sequence).

In its sample, this clone was seen once. The rearrangement links TRBV27 to TRBJ1-2, with D perhaps matching TRBD1 (5 bases). Between the trimmed V and J ends, which lost 2 bases and 8 bases, there was a span of 12 bases. Germline CDR1 is MNHEY and CDR2 is SMNVEV (reference sequence). CDR3 length: 13 amino acids. The CDR3 region is CASSLQSGIGYTF. The CDR3 DNA is TGTGCCAGCAGTTTACAGTCAGGGATAGGCTACACCTTC.

Worth noting for this clone: The junction departs from germline at one end; a sequencing error may be responsible. J is TRBJ1-6 and V is TRBV5-1; 10 positions match TRBD1. CDR1 and CDR2 (germline): SGHRS, YFSETQ. The CDR3 covers 16 residues. The CDR3 nucleotides are TGCGCCAGCAGTTTGGTATCGGGACAGGGGAATTCACCCCTCCACTTT. As protein: CASSLVSGQGNSPLHF.

The DNA for the CDR3 is TGTGCCACCAGCAGAGAAAGTCTAGCGGGGGGGCTCGCTTCAACGCAGTATTTT. Its protein product is CATSRESLAGGLASTQYF. This chain connects TRBV15 to TRBJ2-3; 12 nucleotides agree with TRBD2. The CDR3 consists of 18 residues. Germline CDR1 reads LNHNV; CDR2 reads YYDKDF (reference sequence). Losses at the gene ends were 0 bases for V and 9 bases for J; bases not matched to a gene: 13.

The genes are TRBV5-1 and TRBJ1-5; a weak D match, TRBD1 (6 bases). The germline V gene has CDR1 SGHRS and CDR2 YFSETQ. Deletions cut 0 bases from V and 6 bases from J, with 7 bases between. The CDR3 extends over 13 amino acids. The chain's CDR3 is CASSLETGQPQHF. DNA of the CDR3: TGCGCCAGCAGCTTGGAGACAGGTCAGCCCCAGCATTTT.

The chain uses TRBV4-2 and TRBJ2-3; TRBD2 agrees at 10 bases. Germline V gene sequence: CDR1 LGHNA, CDR2 YNFKEQ. The CDR3 spans 16 residues. V lost 4 bases and J lost 0; bases outside the gene matches: 4. The CDR3 DNA reads TGTGCCAGCAGCCCAATAGCGGGAGGCAGCACAGATACGCAGTATTTT. Protein sequence: CASSPIAGGSTDTQYF.

The chain recombines TRBV5-1 with TRBJ1-1; TRBD1 is a possible D gene (6 bases). CDR1 is SGHRS and CDR2 is YFSETQ in the germline V gene. CDR3 length: 14 amino acids. Trimming cost V 2 bases and J 8 bases, with 16 bases left between them. The CDR3 protein is CASSFLGQGSEAFF. CDR3 nucleotides: TGCGCCAGCAGCTTCCTGGGACAAGGTTCGGAAGCTTTCTTT.

This clone was observed a single time. The chain carries TRBV5-1 and TRBJ2-2; 7 bases align to TRBD1. The CDR3 is 15 amino acids. After removal of 0 bases from V and 4 bases from J, the junction contained 3 bases not matched to a gene. Germline V lookup: CDR1 SGHRS, CDR2 YFSETQ. The CDR3 reads CASSLDRGSTGELFF. In DNA, the CDR3 is TGCGCCAGCAGCTTGGACAGGGGAAGCACCGGGGAGCTGTTTTTT.

The chain recombines TRBV15 with TRBJ1-5; 7 nucleotides align to TRBD1. V dropped 7 bases and J dropped 6; count of bases not matched to a gene: 9. CDR3 length equals 14 residues. Germline V gene data show CDR1 as LNHNV and CDR2 as YYDKDF (reference sequence). The CDR3 DNA sequence: TGTGCCACCAAAAGGGGGCCAGGGGGTCAGCCCCAGCATTTT. Protein sequence: CATKRGPGGQPQHF.

The chain couples TRBV28 to TRBJ2-1; 8 positions agree with TRBD1. Germline V gives CDR1 MDHEN, CDR2 SYDVKM. The trim removed 5 bases at V and 6 bases at J, leaving 3 bases unmatched. This CDR3 is built from 13 residues. CDR3 coding DNA: TGTGCCAGCAGTGACGGACAGGGCAATGAGCAGTTCTTC. Protein: CASSDGQGNEQFF.

The gene calls are TRBV4-3 and TRBJ2-5; D may be TRBD2 (5 bases). The germline gives CDR1 LGHNA, CDR2 YSLEER. This CDR3 is built from 16 residues. V lost 1 base, J lost 0 bases, and 12 bases lay in between. The CDR3 reads CASSQGFGVYQETQYF. Here the CDR3 DNA reads TGCGCCAGCAGCCAAGGGTTCGGGGTGTACCAAGAGACCCAGTACTTC.

The chain combines TRBV28 with TRBJ2-2; TRBD2 matches at 10 bases. This CDR3 spans 16 amino acids. Germline V gene data show CDR1 as MDHEN and CDR2 as SYDVKM. J lost 7 bases, V lost 0 bases, and 5 bases had no gene match. Here the CDR3 DNA reads TGTGCCAGCAGTTTATGGGGGACTAGCGATTTCGGGGAGCTGTTTTTT. It codes for CASSLWGTSDFGELFF.

V usage is TRBV5-1 and J usage is TRBJ2-1, with 7 nucleotides matching TRBD2. CDR3 length equals 15 residues. The V and J ends lost 0 bases and 2 bases, in that order; junction bases with no gene match: 2. In germline, CDR1 is SGHRS, CDR2 YFSETQ. DNA of the CDR3: TGCGCCAGCAGCTTGGGAGCGGGGCCCTACAATGAGCAGTTCTTC. Its protein product is CASSLGAGPYNEQFF.

CDR3 nucleotides: TGTGCCAGCAGCTCACCCCAGTCCTACAATGAGCAGTTCTTC. The encoded protein is CASSSPQSYNEQFF. This sequence joins TRBV5-4 and TRBJ2-1, with D uncertain. This CDR3 region has 14 residues. Germline CDR1 and CDR2: SGHNT and YYREEE (reference sequence). Trimming took 3 bases from V and 1 from J, leaving 8 bases between them.

The chain has TRBV29-1 and TRBJ1-1; no clear D gene. V was clipped by 6 bases and J by 1 base, with 6 bases between them. Germline lookup yields CDR1 SQVTM and CDR2 ANQGSEA. CDR3 length: 11 amino acids. In nucleotides, the CDR3 is TGCAGCGTGGAGGAGAACACTGAAGCTTTCTTT. It codes for CSVEENTEAFF.

This chain joins TRBV19 and TRBJ2-3; tentatively, D is TRBD1 (7 bases). V was cut by 7 bases and J by 0 bases, with 11 bases left in between. From germline, CDR1 is LNHDA and CDR2 SQIVND (reference sequence). This CDR3 is 14 amino acids long. For the CDR3, the DNA is TGTGCCAGTACCAGGGGGGCAAGCACAGATACGCAGTATTTT. Residues: CASTRGASTDTQYF.

The chain employs TRBV11-2 and TRBJ2-3, with 9 nucleotides matching TRBD2. After removal of 1 base from V and 5 bases from J, the junction contained 7 bases not matched to a gene. Per the germline V gene, CDR1 is SGHAT and CDR2 is FQNNGV. This CDR3 is built from 16 residues. The CDR3 nucleotides read TGTGCCAGCAGCTTAGTGGCGGGAGGGCAGGTAGATACGCAGTATTTT. Protein product: CASSLVAGGQVDTQYF.